The present T cell receptor beta chain was sequenced within a study of cytomegalovirus exposure and HLA in healthy donors. Overall study context: Prior work identified 120 million or so unique TCR beta sequences in roughly 180 million T cells.

A multiplex PCR was run with 60 Vbeta primers and 13 Jbeta primers. TCRdb's table, derived via immunoSEQ multiplex PCR, lists solely in-frame clones and lacks some. The table lists around 100,000 clones. Study-wide results and caveats: Versus the roughly 670-donor mean, an Asian-associated ancestry cluster reportedly showed fewer N-insertions in a later analysis. Sequencing depth roughly uniform across donors was assumed in presence/absence analyses.

As concerns this clone: Antigen: not known.

Healthy bone marrow donors made up the donor group. The germline V gene encodes CDR1 GTSNPN and CDR2 SVGIG (reference sequence). The junction had 13 bases not matched to a gene; V was cut back by 8 bases and J by 0 bases. CDR3 size: 17 residues. The sample was PBMCs. This sequence was found in a woman in her thirties in good health and CMV-seronegative. The rearrangement joins TRBV30 to TRBJ1-3, with 10 bases aligning to TRBD1. The DNA of the CDR3 is TGTGCCGTGGAACCGGGACAGGGGAGCGGCTCTGGAAACACCATATATTTT. Protein sequence: CAVEPGQGSGSGNTIYF.